The entry below gives a single T cell receptor beta chain sequence along with its context. This entry belongs to a study of CD8 T cells in Susac syndrome. The RNA input was roughly 0.45 to 1 ug, and it was reverse transcribed with random hexamers. immunoSEQ multiplex PCR amplified TCR beta CDR3 across 54 Vbeta, 13 Jbeta. A single record per CDR3 protein comes from TCRdb applying MiXCR to the immunoSEQ multiplex PCR reads. The sample consists of fewer than 150,000 distinct CDR3 sequences, around 96% of them appearing once. The controls, all healthy donors, were matched for age and sex. Negative isolation was applied to CD8+ and CD4+ T cells, and FACS enrichment was applied to TEMRA cells. Trimming cost V 2 bases and J 0 bases, with 8 bases left between them. The V gene's germline CDR1 is MNHNY and CDR2 SVGAGI (reference sequence). There are 14 residues in the CDR3.

This receptor was taken from a human donor in good health. The rearrangement uses TRBV6-6 and TRBJ2-7; maybe TRBD1 (5 bases). The sequencing input was CD4+ T cells from PBMCs. The CDR3 DNA reads as TGTGCCAGCAGTTACGGGCAGGGCTCCTACGAGCAGTACTTC. Translating it yields CASSYGQGSYEQYF.